Below, one TCR beta chain is given with its context. Its specificity is not known. This record belongs to a study of blood T cells in healthy people across ages. Findings and limits, study-wide: The study regarded diversity estimates from one million T cells as underestimates. Aged donors had fewer naive CD4+ cells and lower diversity than long-lived donors.

For the second PCR, which ran for about 6 to 11 cycles, a sample-barcoded 5' primer and a J-beta primer mix were used. TCRdb re-called the 5' RACE reads through MiXCR, storing one row per CDR3 protein. The table records 1.2 million to 1.5 million distinct CDR3 sequences, approximately 60% of them present only once. The CDR3 length is 14 residues. Trimming left V 5 bases short and J 3 bases short, with 13 bases between. Germline CDR1 is SEHNR and CDR2 is FQNEAQ (reference sequence). The chain is built from TRBV7-9 and TRBJ1-1; maybe TRBD1 (6 bases). This clonotype was obtained from a young man in good health. Sequencing input: blood. CDR3 bases: TGTGCCAGCAGCCGACTTACAGGGTACACTGAAGCTTTCTTT. It yields the protein CASSRLTGYTEAFF. Looking up the rest from reference TRBV7-9 and TRBJ1-1 gives the full variable domain: DTGVSQNPRHKITKRGQNVTFRCDPISEHNRLYWYRQTLGQGPEFLTYFQNEAQLEKSRLLSDRFSAERPKGSFSTLEIQRTEQGDSAMYLCASSRLTGYTEAFFGQGTRLTVV.